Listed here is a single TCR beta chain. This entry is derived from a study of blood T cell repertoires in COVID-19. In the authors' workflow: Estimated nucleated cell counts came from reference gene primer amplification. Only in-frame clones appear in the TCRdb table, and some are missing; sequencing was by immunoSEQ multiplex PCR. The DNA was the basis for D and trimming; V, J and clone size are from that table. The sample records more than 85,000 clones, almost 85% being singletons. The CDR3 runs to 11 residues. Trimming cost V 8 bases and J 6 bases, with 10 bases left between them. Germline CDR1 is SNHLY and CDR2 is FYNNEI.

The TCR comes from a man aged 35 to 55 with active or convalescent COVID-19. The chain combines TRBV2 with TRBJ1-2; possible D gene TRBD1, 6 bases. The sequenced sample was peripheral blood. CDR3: CASAWDNGYTF. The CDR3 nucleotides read TGTGCCAGCGCCTGGGACAATGGCTACACCTTC.